Listed here are 24 T cell receptor beta chains from one sample, sequenced in a study of cytomegalovirus exposure and HLA in healthy donors. PCR employed 60 Vbeta and 13 Jbeta primers. Sequencing was performed with immunoSEQ multiplex PCR; in TCRdb, only in-frame clones are kept and a portion is missing. The repertoire holds fewer than 95,000 clones, 70% to 90% seen once, with roughly 2% in the top ten. The specimen sequenced was PBMCs. The receptors shown here come from a young man in good health and CMV-seronegative.

This clone appeared a single time. V usage is TRBV6-1 and J usage is TRBJ2-1; D is perhaps TRBD1 (7 bases). V was cut by 8 bases and J by 8 bases, with 19 bases left in between. This CDR3 has 14 residues. Germline V CDR1 and CDR2: MNHNS, SASEGT. The CDR3 sequence is CASVGGGAPYEQFF. The CDR3 DNA follows: TGTGCCAGCGTTGGAGGGGGCGCACCGTATGAGCAGTTCTTC.

The chain couples TRBV5-1 to TRBJ2-3, with a tentative D call TRBD1 (6 bases). Germline V CDR1 and CDR2: SGHRS, YFSETQ. The length of the CDR3 is 14 residues. V lost 0 bases and J lost 4, with 9 bases in between. The CDR3: CASSLDPGADTQYF. In DNA, the CDR3 is TGCGCCAGCAGCTTGGATCCAGGGGCAGATACGCAGTATTTT.

The chain links TRBV29-1 to TRBJ1-5; TRBD1 aligns across 7 bases. V dropped 1 base and J dropped 7; count of bases not matched to a gene: 7. The CDR3 loop spans 14 amino acids. CDR1 is SQVTM and CDR2 is ANQGSEA in the germline V gene. The CDR3 protein is CSVEGRGPGQPQHF. In DNA, the CDR3 is TGCAGCGTTGAAGGGAGGGGGCCAGGCCAGCCCCAGCATTTT.

The rearrangement uses TRBV7-9 and TRBJ1-3; TRBD1 agrees at 10 bases. The junction had 3 bases not matched to a gene; V was cut back by 1 base and J by 0 bases. In germline, CDR1 is SEHNR, CDR2 FQNEAQ (reference sequence). The CDR3 is made up of 17 amino acids. CDR3 nucleotide sequence: TGTGCCAGCAGCTTAGGAAGGACAGGGGGCTCTGGAAACACCATATATTTT. It is translated as CASSLGRTGGSGNTIYF.

V and J are TRBV6-5 and TRBJ1-2, with 9 bases that match TRBD1. Germline lookup yields CDR1 MNHEY and CDR2 SVGAGI. The CDR3 runs to 14 residues. V shed 4 bases, J shed 5 bases, and the junction held 5 bases outside the gene matches. CDR3 loop: CASSSQDRGYGYTF. CDR3 coding DNA: TGTGCCAGCAGTTCTCAAGACAGGGGGTATGGCTACACCTTC.

The V call is TRBV10-3, the J call TRBJ2-3, with D perhaps TRBD1 (5 bases). The V and J ends lost 9 bases and 1 base respectively, with 14 bases between them. Germline values: CDR1 ENHRY, CDR2 SYGVKD. CDR3 length equals 14 residues. CDR3 in amino acids: CAIGPGIGTDTQYF. DNA of the CDR3: TGTGCCATAGGACCAGGGATAGGCACAGATACGCAGTATTTT.

V gene TRBV9 combines with J gene TRBJ1-1, with TRBD1 matching 11 bases. The CDR3 loop spans 14 amino acids. Germline V lookup: CDR1 SGDLS, CDR2 YYNGEE. The J segment lost 7 bases and the V segment lost 3 bases, leaving 5 bases of the junction unmatched. This CDR3 is CASSAGQGAFEAFF. DNA for the CDR3: TGTGCCAGCAGCGCAGGACAGGGGGCCTTTGAAGCTTTCTTT.

This chain uses TRBV7-6 with TRBJ2-5; TRBD2 matches 7 bases. Germline V CDR1 and CDR2: SGHVS, FNYEAQ. CDR3 size: 14 residues. With 1 base clipped from V and 2 bases from J, the junction kept 1 base outside the gene matches. The CDR3 bases are TGTGCCAGCAGCTTAGTCGGGGGGCAAGAGACCCAGTACTTC. This sequence encodes CASSLVGGQETQYF.

The chain carries TRBV18 and TRBJ2-1; 8 nucleotides agree with TRBD1. The CDR3 contains 15 residues. Germline V gene sequence: CDR1 KGHSH, CDR2 LQKENI. The V segment lost 3 bases and the J segment 6 bases; nucleotides outside the gene matches: 7. The CDR3 bases are TGTGCCAGCTCACCGGGGCAGGGGGCGGCCAATGAGCAGTTCTTC. Translating it yields CASSPGQGAANEQFF. Looking up the rest from reference TRBV18 and TRBJ2-1 gives the full variable domain: NAGVMQNPRHLVRRRGQEARLRCSPMKGHSHVYWYRQLPEEGLKFMVYLQKENIIDESGMPKERFSAEFPKEGPSILRIQQVVRGDSAAYFCASSPGQGAANEQFFGPGTRLTVL.

The chain combines TRBV7-9 with TRBJ2-2; the match to TRBD2 covers 10 bases. Germline V gene sequence: CDR1 SEHNR, CDR2 FQNEAQ (reference sequence). This CDR3 spans 16 amino acids. V shed 6 bases, J shed 0 bases, and the junction held 4 bases outside the gene matches. CDR3 in amino acids: CASSYLAGANTGELFF. The DNA for the CDR3 is TGTGCCAGCAGTTACCTAGCGGGGGCGAACACCGGGGAGCTGTTTTTT.

The chain couples TRBV6-1 to TRBJ1-1; 11 nucleotides agree with TRBD1. The CDR3 is made up of 15 amino acids. J was trimmed by 4 bases and V by 5 bases; bases with no gene match: 6. Germline assignment: CDR1 MNHNS and CDR2 SASEGT. CDR3 sequence reads: CASSRQGTGGTEAFF. CDR3 DNA sequence: TGTGCCAGCAGTCGTCAAGGGACAGGGGGCACTGAAGCTTTCTTT.

The rearrangement uses TRBV29-1 and TRBJ2-2, with a possible D match to TRBD2 (6 bases). V lost 7 bases and J 8 bases, leaving 17 bases between the germline ends. This CDR3 comprises 13 residues. Looked up from germline, CDR1 is SQVTM and CDR2 is ANQGSEA. The DNA for the CDR3 is TGCAGCGCCGACTTATCGGGGACTGGGGAGCTGTTTTTT. It is translated as CSADLSGTGELFF.

V usage is TRBV30 and J usage is TRBJ1-2; 9 positions agree with TRBD1. In germline, CDR1 is GTSNPN, CDR2 SVGIG (reference sequence). Losses at the gene ends were 3 bases for V and 6 bases for J; bases not matched to a gene: 5. The length of the CDR3 is 13 residues. CDR3 in amino acids: CAWRPGTGHGYTF. The CDR3 DNA reads TGTGCCTGGAGGCCGGGGACAGGGCATGGCTACACCTTC.

The chain joins TRBV5-6 to TRBJ2-3, with 9 positions matching TRBD2. This CDR3 spans 19 amino acids. Trimming took 0 bases from V and 5 from J; bases not matched to a gene: 16. The germline CDR1 and CDR2 sequences are SGHDT and YYEEEE. CDR3 sequence: CASSLARGGRLAGRDTQYF. The DNA for the CDR3 is TGTGCCAGCAGCTTGGCGCGGGGGGGTCGGCTAGCCGGGAGAGATACGCAGTATTTT.

This clone was seen more than once but under ten times. V usage is TRBV25-1 and J usage is TRBJ1-2, with a possible D match to TRBD1 (6 bases). The germline V gene encodes CDR1 MGHDK and CDR2 SYGVNS. CDR3 length equals 13 residues. The V gene lost 5 bases and the J gene lost 3 bases, with 10 bases spanning the gap. The CDR3 sequence: CASSLSGDYGYTF. CDR3 sequence (DNA): TGTGCCAGCAGTCTGTCAGGGGACTATGGCTACACCTTC.

The gene calls are TRBV7-8 and TRBJ2-5, with D maybe TRBD1 (7 bases). TRBJ2-7 explains the end of the DNA better; the J call may be wrong. CDR1 and CDR2 from the germline V gene are SGHVS and FQNEAQ. CDR3 length: 15 amino acids. CDR3 residues: CASSLGQGGWYEQYF. DNA of the CDR3: TGTGCCAGCAGCTTAGGGCAGGGGGGTTGGTACGAGCAGTACTTC.

The rearrangement uses TRBV4-1 and TRBJ2-3, with TRBD2 identical over 8 bases. Germline CDR1 is MGHRA and CDR2 is YSYEKL. This CDR3 comprises 16 residues. Unmatched junction bases numbered 7, after V lost 3 bases and J lost 2 bases. CDR3 in DNA: TGCGCCAGCAGCCACCTCGGGCGGGGGGTCACAGATACGCAGTATTTT. Residues: CASSHLGRGVTDTQYF.

V and J are TRBV2 and TRBJ2-1, with 12 bases lining up with TRBD2. Per the germline V gene, CDR1 is SNHLY and CDR2 is FYNNEI. The CDR3 contains 15 residues. The V segment lost 4 bases and the J segment 4 bases; nucleotides outside the gene matches: 2. The CDR3 reads CASSAGTSGYNEQFF. CDR3 bases: TGTGCCAGCAGTGCAGGGACTAGCGGGTACAATGAGCAGTTCTTC. Full variable domain (missing parts from reference TRBV2 and TRBJ2-1): EPEVTQTPSHQVTQMGQEVILRCVPISNHLYFYWYRQILGQKVEFLVSFYNNEISEKSEIFDDQFSVERPDGSNFTLKIRSTKLEDSAMYFCASSAGTSGYNEQFFGPGTRLTVL.

The chain couples TRBV6-5 to TRBJ1-3, with 7 positions matching TRBD1. The CDR3 has 16 residues. The germline CDR1 and CDR2 sequences are MNHEY and SVGAGI. The ends lost 2 bases at V and 0 bases at J; junction bases unmatched: 4. This CDR3 reads CASSYGTVHSGNTIYF. CDR3 nucleotide sequence: TGTGCCAGCAGTTACGGGACAGTGCACTCTGGAAACACCATATATTTT.

The chain has TRBV18 and TRBJ1-2; 9 nucleotides match TRBD1. The ends lost 0 bases at V and 4 bases at J; junction bases unmatched: 3. This CDR3 has 15 residues. Germline CDR1 is KGHSH and CDR2 is LQKENI. The CDR3 nucleotides read TGTGCCAGCTCACCACCGGGACAGGGAGTCTATGGCTACACCTTC. This codes for CASSPPGQGVYGYTF. Full variable domain (rest looked up from reference TRBV18 and TRBJ1-2): NAGVMQNPRHLVRRRGQEARLRCSPMKGHSHVYWYRQLPEEGLKFMVYLQKENIIDESGMPKERFSAEFPKEGPSILRIQQVVRGDSAAYFCASSPPGQGVYGYTFGSGTRLTVV.

This chain joins TRBV7-7 and TRBJ2-2; D perhaps matches TRBD1 (5 bases). The CDR3 loop spans 13 amino acids. V was cut by 3 bases and J by 5 bases, with 7 bases left in between. CDR1 is SSHAT and CDR2 is FNYEAQ in the germline V gene (reference sequence). CDR3 sequence reads: CASSLTVTGELFF. As DNA, the CDR3 is TGTGCCAGCAGCTTGACAGTTACCGGGGAGCTGTTTTTT.

J is TRBJ1-2 and V is TRBV11-2, with 11 bases lining up with TRBD1. The CDR3 loop spans 15 amino acids. Germline-derived CDR1 and CDR2 are SGHAT and FQNNGV. V shed 1 base and J 8 bases; nucleotides not matched to a gene: 6. CDR3 coding DNA: TGTGCCAGCAGCTTAGCCGGACAGGGGGCGAGGGGCTACACCTTC. Amino acids: CASSLAGQGARGYTF.

The chain recombines TRBV6-5 with TRBJ2-7; 10 bases map to TRBD1. The CDR3 has 16 amino acids. V shed 0 bases and J 3 bases; nucleotides not matched to a gene: 5. Germline values: CDR1 MNHEY, CDR2 SVGAGI. This CDR3 is CASSYSPDRGDYEQYF. In DNA form, the CDR3 reads TGTGCCAGCAGTTACTCCCCGGACAGGGGGGACTACGAGCAGTACTTC.

This sequence joins TRBV2 and TRBJ2-1; TRBD2 agrees at 7 bases. Germline V CDR1 and CDR2: SNHLY, FYNNEI. The CDR3 loop spans 13 amino acids. The V segment lost 8 bases and the J segment 7 bases; nucleotides outside the gene matches: 8. Here the CDR3 reads CASRREAGNEQFF. The CDR3, as DNA: TGTGCCAGCCGCCGGGAGGCCGGAAATGAGCAGTTCTTC.